The next 8 T cell receptor beta chains were all read from a single sample in a study of regulatory and conventional T cells in RAG deficiency. TCRdb keeps only in-frame clones here, not all; method: immunoSEQ multiplex PCR. In the table there are 40,000 to 55,000 clones, 85% to 90% of which are singletons. The sorted conventional CD4+ T cells were CD25-low and CD127-high, with genomic DNA sequenced. This sample was shared with a second study, whose subject was regulatory T cells. This second study notes: Primers: 52 TRBV forward and 13 TRBJ reverse.

The sequencing input was CD4+ effector T cells sorted from blood. The receptor source for this set is a human donor in good health.

The V gene is TRBV6-6, the J gene TRBJ2-7; TRBD2 agrees at 12 bases. V dropped 8 bases and J dropped 2; count of bases not matched to a gene: 10. Germline V gene lookup returns CDR1 MNHNY and CDR2 SVGAGI (reference sequence). The CDR3 sequence is 16 residues long. The CDR3 reads CASVPRRTSGTYEQYF. DNA for the CDR3: TGTGCCAGCGTGCCCCGAAGGACTAGCGGGACCTACGAGCAGTACTTC.

The J gene is TRBJ2-3, the V gene TRBV27, with TRBD2 identical over 14 bases. V lost 4 bases, J lost 9 bases, and 12 bases stayed unmatched. The length of the CDR3 is 17 residues. In germline, CDR1 is MNHEY, CDR2 SMNVEV (reference sequence). CDR3: CASSSSGTSGSIRTQYF. The CDR3 DNA follows: TGTGCCAGCAGTTCCTCCGGGACTAGCGGGAGCATCAGAACGCAGTATTTT.

The chain has TRBV6-5 and TRBJ2-2; D perhaps matches TRBD2 (5 bases). Germline CDR1 reads MNHEY; CDR2 reads SVGAGI. V dropped 0 bases and J dropped 4 bases, with 9 bases sitting between them. CDR3 length: 15 amino acids. The CDR3 region has the DNA TGTGCCAGCAGTTACTCCTATCGGGGCACCGGGGAGCTGTTTTTT. Translation: CASSYSYRGTGELFF.

The chain carries TRBV2 and TRBJ1-3; D is unresolved. Trimming took off 7 bases at V and 7 bases at J, with 17 bases between the two ends. CDR3 length equals 14 residues. Germline V CDR1 and CDR2: SNHLY, FYNNEI. CDR3 loop: CASTSRSLGNTIYF. DNA of the CDR3: TGTGCCAGCACTTCCAGGAGCCTCGGGAACACCATATATTTT.

J is TRBJ2-1 and V is TRBV6-1, with 13 bases matching TRBD2. The ends lost 5 bases at V and 4 bases at J; junction bases unmatched: 8. The CDR3 loop spans 17 amino acids. Germline values: CDR1 MNHNS, CDR2 SASEGT. CDR3 sequence: CASSQGLAGALYNEQFF. For the CDR3, the DNA is TGTGCCAGCAGTCAAGGACTAGCGGGAGCCCTATACAATGAGCAGTTCTTC.

The rearrangement uses TRBV25-1 and TRBJ2-5, with a possible D match to TRBD1 (6 bases). The germline V gene has CDR1 MGHDK and CDR2 SYGVNS. The ends were cut back, 3 bases at V and 5 bases at J, with 16 bases in the middle. The CDR3 is made up of 15 amino acids. CDR3: CASSEGAGVRETQYF. In DNA form, the CDR3 reads TGTGCCAGCAGTGAGGGGGCGGGTGTCCGGGAGACCCAGTACTTC.

Concerning this clone itself: The same CDR3 is also encoded by other DNA sequences in this sample. V gene TRBV18 combines with J gene TRBJ1-2; unclear D gene. The CDR3 is made up of 12 amino acids. Between the trimmed V and J ends, which lost 2 bases and 6 bases, there was a span of 7 bases. The V gene's germline CDR1 is KGHSH and CDR2 LQKENI. The CDR3 sequence is CASSPEMNGYTF. The CDR3 DNA follows: TGTGCCAGCTCACCAGAGATGAATGGCTACACCTTC.

CDR3 coding DNA: TGTGCCAGCACCGGGTGGAACAATCAGCCCCAGCATTTT. Translating gives CASTGWNNQPQHF. V gene TRBV2 combines with J gene TRBJ1-5; no firm D call. V lost 7 bases and J 3 bases, leaving 10 bases between the germline ends. This CDR3 comprises 13 residues. Germline loops: CDR1 SNHLY, CDR2 FYNNEI.